This TCR beta chain was identified in a study of cytomegalovirus exposure and HLA in healthy donors. Study at large: Most genotyped donors, approximately 81% of roughly 400, had Caucasian-associated genetic ancestry.

Study-wide results and limits: The productive fraction for most TCR beta V segments was about 87% or about 30% in an earlier analysis.

Primers: 60 Vbeta forward and 13 Jbeta reverse. Libraries were prepared by immunoSEQ multiplex PCR; TCRdb keeps only in-frame clonotypes and omits some of them. Among about 160,000 clones listed, approximately 80% were seen once. V dropped 1 base and J dropped 8 bases, with 11 bases sitting between them. This CDR3 has 14 residues. Germline V gene data show CDR1 as MGHRA and CDR2 as YSYEKL. A note on this clone: What it binds is unknown.

The chain couples TRBV4-1 to TRBJ1-4; D not certain. The sample comprised PBMCs. This TCR was recovered from a man between 50 and 59 years old in good health and CMV-seropositive. As DNA, the CDR3 is TGCGCCAGCAGCCAAGGAATTTTCGGGGAAAAACTGTTTTTT. The encoded protein is CASSQGIFGEKLFF.